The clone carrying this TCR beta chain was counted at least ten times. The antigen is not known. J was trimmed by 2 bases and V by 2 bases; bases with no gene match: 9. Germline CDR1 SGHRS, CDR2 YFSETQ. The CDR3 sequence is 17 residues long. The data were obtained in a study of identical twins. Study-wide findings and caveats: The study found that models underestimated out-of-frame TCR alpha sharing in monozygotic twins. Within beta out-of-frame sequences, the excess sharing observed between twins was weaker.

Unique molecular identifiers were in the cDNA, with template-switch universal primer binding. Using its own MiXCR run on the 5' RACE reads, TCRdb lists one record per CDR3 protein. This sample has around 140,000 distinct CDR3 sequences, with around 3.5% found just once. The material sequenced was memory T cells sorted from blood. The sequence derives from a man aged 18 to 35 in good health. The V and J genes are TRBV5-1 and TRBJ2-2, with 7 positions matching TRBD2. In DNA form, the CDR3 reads TGCGCCAGCAGCTTCACCCTACTAGCGACCAACACCGGGGAGCTGTTTTTT. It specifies CASSFTLLATNTGELFF.